A single sample is the source of the 16 T cell receptor beta chains below, sequenced in a study of radiation and T cells in renal cell carcinoma. Clones were sequenced by immunoSEQ multiplex PCR, and TCRdb holds only the in-frame ones, with some missing. The sample shows around 160,000 clones, roughly 90% of them seen only once. This sample's time point: baseline pretreatment blood. Sample treatment: 15 Gy SBRT to primary tumor, nephrectomy 4 weeks later. The specimen was blood, collected from a patient whose treatment included radiotherapy and nephrectomy. Receptors originate from a woman in her 70s with renal cell carcinoma.

The chain carries TRBV6-4 and TRBJ1-2; D is possibly TRBD1 (6 bases). Trimming left V 4 bases short and J 2 bases short, with 8 bases between. Germline lookup yields CDR1 MRHNA and CDR2 SNTAGT. This CDR3 spans 13 amino acids. Here the CDR3 DNA reads TGTGCCAGCAGTGTAGGACAGAACTATGGCTACACCTTC. Amino acids: CASSVGQNYGYTF.

The chain employs TRBV5-8 and TRBJ2-1, with a weak D call TRBD1 (5 bases). V was clipped by 4 bases and J by 1 base, with 9 bases between them. The CDR3 sequence is 14 residues long. Looked up from germline, CDR1 is SGHTS and CDR2 is YDEGEE. The CDR3, as DNA: TGTGCCAGCAGCGTCAGGGTATCCTACAATGAGCAGTTCTTC. It codes for CASSVRVSYNEQFF.

The gene calls are TRBV15 and TRBJ1-2; tentatively, D is TRBD1 (6 bases). Trimming removed 3 bases from V and 8 bases from J, with 13 bases in between. The CDR3 consists of 13 residues. Looked up from germline, CDR1 is LNHNV and CDR2 is YYDKDF (reference sequence). The CDR3 nucleotides read TGTGCCACCAGCAGGGGGGACACGGGCGGCTACACCTTC. Protein: CATSRGDTGGYTF.

The chain recombines TRBV7-2 with TRBJ1-1, with TRBD1 matching over 12 bases. Germline CDR1 SGHTA, CDR2 FQGNSA. V was clipped by 4 bases and J by 5 bases; unmatched bases: 14. The length of the CDR3 is 18 residues. The CDR3 DNA reads TGTGCCAGCAGCTCGACCGGGACAGGGGGCTTCGGATATACTGAAGCTTTCTTT. It specifies CASSSTGTGGFGYTEAFF.

The rearrangement uses TRBV13 and TRBJ1-1; D unclear. CDR1 and CDR2 (germline): PRHDT, FYEKMQ (reference sequence). This CDR3 spans 15 amino acids. V shed 0 bases and J shed 2 bases, with 10 bases lying between them. The CDR3 region is CASSLGRWRNTEAFF. The CDR3 nucleotides are TGTGCCAGCAGCTTAGGCAGGTGGCGAAACACTGAAGCTTTCTTT.

The J gene is TRBJ1-2, the V gene TRBV6-5; D remains unclear. Trimming shortened V by 5 bases and J by 5 bases, and 12 bases separated the two germline ends. This CDR3 contains 13 residues. Germline values: CDR1 MNHEY, CDR2 SVGAGI. Here the CDR3 reads CASSRQMAYGYTF. The CDR3 DNA reads TGTGCCAGCAGTCGCCAGATGGCGTATGGCTACACCTTC.

The V call is TRBV7-2, the J call TRBJ2-7, with TRBD2 identical over 10 bases. The CDR3 covers 15 residues. Looked up from germline, CDR1 is SGHTA and CDR2 is FQGNSA. V dropped 5 bases and J dropped 2; count of bases not matched to a gene: 6. CDR3 sequence (DNA): TGTGCCAGCAGCGTCGGGACTAGCGAGCCCTACGAGCAGTACTTC. Translating gives CASSVGTSEPYEQYF. The variable domain in full, with the rest retrieved from reference TRBV7-2 and TRBJ2-7, is GAGVSQSPSNKVTEKGKDVELRCDPISGHTALYWYRQSLGQGLEFLIYFQGNSAPDKSGLPSDRFSAERTGGSVSTLTIQRTQQEDSAVYLCASSVGTSEPYEQYFGPGTRLTVT.

The chain carries TRBV6-1 and TRBJ2-1, with D maybe TRBD2 (5 bases). The CDR3 is 12 amino acids. Trimming pared 1 base from V and 10 bases from J, leaving 8 bases between. Germline lookup yields CDR1 MNHNS and CDR2 SASEGT. CDR3 sequence reads: CASSEGRWEQFF. The CDR3 DNA sequence: TGTGCCAGCAGTGAAGGGAGGTGGGAGCAGTTCTTC.

The gene calls are TRBV9 and TRBJ2-1, with D perhaps matching TRBD1 (6 bases). Germline V gene sequence: CDR1 SGDLS, CDR2 YYNGEE. Trimming removed 3 bases at V and 0 bases at J, with 10 bases between. The length of the CDR3 is 15 residues. CDR3 nucleotides: TGTGCCAGCAGCGGATACAGGGTCTCCTACAATGAGCAGTTCTTC. This encodes CASSGYRVSYNEQFF. The complete variable domain, with remaining parts taken from reference TRBV9 and TRBJ2-1, reads DSGVTQTPKHLITATGQRVTLRCSPRSGDLSVYWYQQSLDQGLQFLIQYYNGEERAKGNILERFSAQQFPDLHSELNLSSLELGDSALYFCASSGYRVSYNEQFFGPGTRLTVL.

This chain connects TRBV7-6 to TRBJ2-5; TRBD2 aligns across 11 bases. The trim removed 5 bases at V and 1 base at J, leaving 6 bases unmatched. CDR1 and CDR2 from the germline V gene are SGHVS and FNYEAQ. CDR3 length: 16 residues. The CDR3 region has the DNA TGTGCCAGCAGCGTCACTAGCGGGGGTTTCCAAGAGACCCAGTACTTC. It specifies CASSVTSGGFQETQYF.

J is TRBJ1-3 and V is TRBV19; 9 bases match TRBD1. Germline V gene sequence: CDR1 LNHDA, CDR2 SQIVND (reference sequence). This CDR3 region has 14 residues. Unmatched junction bases numbered 7, after V lost 5 bases and J lost 8 bases. The CDR3 loop is CASSRGDRVDTIYF. In nucleotides, the CDR3 is TGTGCCAGTAGTCGAGGGGACAGGGTAGACACCATATATTTT.

This chain joins TRBV19 and TRBJ2-7; TRBD2 aligns across 15 bases. The CDR3 sequence is 14 residues long. The V segment lost 4 bases and the J segment 6 bases; nucleotides outside the gene matches: 1. Germline values: CDR1 LNHDA, CDR2 SQIVND (reference sequence). CDR3 loop: CASSKGLAGGEQYF. Here the CDR3 DNA reads TGTGCCAGTAGTAAGGGACTAGCGGGGGGCGAGCAGTACTTC.

This clone was observed a single time. The junction departs from germline at one end; a sequencing error may be responsible. Here the CDR3 reads CASSDGPGAHQSF. The CDR3 DNA is TGTGCCAGCAGTGATGGGCCAGGGGCCCACCAGTCCTTC. V gene TRBV28 combines with J gene TRBJ1-2, with D perhaps matching TRBD1 (6 bases). CDR3 size: 13 residues. Germline V gene data show CDR1 as MDHEN and CDR2 as SYDVKM.

This clone has a handful of counts. The rearrangement joins TRBV7-3 to TRBJ2-6; tentatively, D is TRBD1 (5 bases). With 1 base removed from V and 0 bases from J, the gap between germline ends came to 13 bases. Germline loops: CDR1 SGHTA, CDR2 FQGTGA. The CDR3 length is 18 residues. CDR3 DNA: TGTGCCAGCAGCTTAATGCCCACAGGCTTCTCTGGGGCCAACGTCCTGACTTTC. Protein sequence: CASSLMPTGFSGANVLTF.

The chain uses TRBV19 and TRBJ1-2; D possibly corresponds to TRBD1 (5 bases). Germline V gives CDR1 LNHDA, CDR2 SQIVND (reference sequence). V lost 4 bases to trimming and J lost 7 bases, with 13 bases between them. The CDR3 length is 13 residues. The DNA of the CDR3 is TGTGCCAGTAGTAGTTCAGGGTGGTTTGGCTACACCTTC. It yields the protein CASSSSGWFGYTF.

The chain is built from TRBV9 and TRBJ2-3; D ambiguous. Deletions cut 6 bases from V and 2 bases from J, with 16 bases between. CDR1 and CDR2 from the germline V gene are SGDLS and YYNGEE. This CDR3 contains 15 residues. CDR3: CASTHKGGYTDTQYF. DNA of the CDR3: TGTGCCAGCACCCATAAGGGCGGCTACACAGATACGCAGTATTTT.